These 11 T cell receptor beta chains share one sample of origin, sequenced in a study of blood T cells in healthy people across ages. Primed by a sample-barcoded 5' primer and a J-beta primer mix, a second PCR proceeded for about 6 to 11 cycles. TCRdb recomputed calls from the 5' RACE reads with MiXCR, one row per CDR3 protein. The repertoire holds hundreds of thousands of distinct CDR3 sequences, with around half as singletons. The sequenced sample consisted of blood. Receptors originate from a man of 80 years or more in good health.

As for this clonotype: This may come from a read error, since a much larger clone is one base off. The V call is TRBV7-2, the J call TRBJ2-7, with 10 bases identical to TRBD1. J was trimmed by 6 bases and V by 5 bases; bases with no gene match: 7. The CDR3 length is 14 residues. The germline CDR1 and CDR2 sequences are SGHTA and FQGNSA. CDR3 bases: TGTGCCAGCAGCGTAGATCGGACAGGGGGCGAGCAGTACTTC. Its translation: CASSVDRTGGEQYF.

This clonotype was recorded a few times. The gene calls are TRBV9 and TRBJ2-7; D uncertain. CDR3 length equals 15 residues. V lost 0 bases and J 3 bases, leaving 13 bases between the germline ends. CDR1 and CDR2 from the germline V gene are SGDLS and YYNGEE. CDR3 sequence reads: CASSVASDGLYEQYF. The CDR3 nucleotides are TGTGCCAGCAGCGTAGCCTCGGACGGTCTCTACGAGCAGTACTTC.

This clonotype was seen a few times. The CDR3 sequence: CASSYSKYEQYF. The CDR3 DNA sequence: TGTGCCAGCAGTTACTCGAAATACGAGCAGTACTTC. This chain connects TRBV6-2 or TRBV6-3 to TRBJ2-7; unclear D gene. V gave up 0 bases and J gave up 4 bases, with 4 bases separating them. Germline V lookup: CDR1 MNHEY, CDR2 SVGEGT. This CDR3 contains 12 residues.

The J gene is TRBJ2-7, the V gene TRBV2; 9 positions match TRBD1. There are 15 residues in the CDR3. Germline V gives CDR1 SNHLY, CDR2 FYNNEI. Unmatched junction bases numbered 6, after V lost 5 bases and J lost 1 base. CDR3 sequence (DNA): TGTGCCAGCAGTCAGGACAGGGGAGGGTCCTACGAGCAGTACTTC. Translation gives CASSQDRGGSYEQYF.

This clonotype occurred a few times. The CDR3: CASSPGLAGGATEQFF. The CDR3 coding sequence is TGTGCCAGCAGTCCAGGACTAGCGGGAGGAGCCACTGAGCAGTTCTTC. This chain uses TRBV28 with TRBJ2-1; 14 bases are shared with TRBD2. The CDR3 runs 16 residues. Germline V gene lookup returns CDR1 MDHEN and CDR2 SYDVKM. V lost 5 bases, J lost 9 bases, and 9 bases stayed unmatched.

This clonotype was found a few times. The rearrangement uses TRBV29-1 and TRBJ2-1; 7 nucleotides agree with TRBD2. In germline, CDR1 is SQVTM, CDR2 ANQGSEA. The trim removed 0 bases at V and 8 bases at J, leaving 10 bases unmatched. This CDR3 region has 15 residues. The CDR3 sequence is CSVEERRERPDEQFF. The CDR3 bases are TGCAGCGTTGAAGAGAGGCGGGAGAGACCCGATGAGCAGTTCTTC.

This chain links TRBV3-1 with TRBJ2-1, with 10 bases aligning to TRBD2. Germline assignment: CDR1 LGHDT and CDR2 YNNKEL (reference sequence). The CDR3 covers 17 residues. The trim removed 1 base at V and 6 bases at J, leaving 9 bases unmatched. The CDR3 nucleotides read TGTGCCAGCAGCCAAGGGGCTAGCGGGAGAATGAGCAATGAGCAGTTCTTC. Its protein product is CASSQGASGRMSNEQFF.

V gene TRBV5-1 combines with J gene TRBJ1-1, with D unclear. V lost 1 base, J lost 4 bases, and 8 bases lay in between. The V gene's germline CDR1 is SGHRS and CDR2 YFSETQ. CDR3 size: 13 residues. This chain's CDR3 is CASSLWQRTEAFF. The DNA for the CDR3 is TGCGCCAGCAGCTTGTGGCAGCGCACTGAAGCTTTCTTT. The full variable domain, its missing parts supplied by reference TRBV5-1 and TRBJ1-1, is KAGVTQTPRYLIKTRGQQVTLSCSPISGHRSVSWYQQTPGQGLQFLFEYFSETQRNKGNFPGRFSGRQFSNSRSEMNVSTLELGDSALYLCASSLWQRTEAFFGQGTRLTVV.

This clonotype turned up a few times. The CDR3 nucleotides are TGTGCCAGCAGTCTACCGACAGCAGGGCCCAAAAACATTCAGTACTTC. Translation gives CASSLPTAGPKNIQYF. This chain joins TRBV28 and TRBJ2-4; D might be TRBD1 (5 bases). This CDR3 spans 16 amino acids. Trimming pared 5 bases from V and 2 bases from J, leaving 16 bases between. Germline-derived CDR1 and CDR2 are MDHEN and SYDVKM.

V is TRBV18 and J is TRBJ1-4; no clear D gene. Per germline, CDR1 KGHSH and CDR2 LQKENI. The CDR3 runs to 15 residues. The V end was cut by 5 bases, the J end by 0 bases, with 10 bases between. CDR3 sequence: CASSSTTTTNEKLFF. The CDR3 region has the DNA TGTGCCAGCTCATCGACGACAACAACTAATGAAAAACTGTTTTTT.

This clonotype was counted between two and nine times. The chain employs TRBV28 and TRBJ2-4, with 10 bases that match TRBD2. The germline V gene encodes CDR1 MDHEN and CDR2 SYDVKM. V shed 2 bases and J 8 bases; nucleotides not matched to a gene: 6. CDR3 length equals 15 residues. The CDR3 is CASSLSGLAGDIQYF. DNA of the CDR3: TGTGCCAGCAGTTTAAGCGGGCTAGCGGGGGACATTCAGTACTTC.